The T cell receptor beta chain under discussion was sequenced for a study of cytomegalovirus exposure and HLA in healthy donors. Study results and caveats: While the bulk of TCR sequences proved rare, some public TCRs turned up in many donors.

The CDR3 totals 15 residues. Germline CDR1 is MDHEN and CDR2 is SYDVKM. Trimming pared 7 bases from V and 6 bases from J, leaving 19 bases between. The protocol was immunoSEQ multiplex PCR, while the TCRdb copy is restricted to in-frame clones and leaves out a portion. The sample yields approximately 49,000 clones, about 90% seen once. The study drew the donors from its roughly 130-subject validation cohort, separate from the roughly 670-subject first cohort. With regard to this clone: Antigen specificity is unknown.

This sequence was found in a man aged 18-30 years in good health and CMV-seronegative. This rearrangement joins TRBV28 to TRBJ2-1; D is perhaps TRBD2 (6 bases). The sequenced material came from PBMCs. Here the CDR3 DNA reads TGTGCCAGCACCGATTGGCTAGCGTATAGCAATGAGCAGTTCTTC. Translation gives CASTDWLAYSNEQFF.